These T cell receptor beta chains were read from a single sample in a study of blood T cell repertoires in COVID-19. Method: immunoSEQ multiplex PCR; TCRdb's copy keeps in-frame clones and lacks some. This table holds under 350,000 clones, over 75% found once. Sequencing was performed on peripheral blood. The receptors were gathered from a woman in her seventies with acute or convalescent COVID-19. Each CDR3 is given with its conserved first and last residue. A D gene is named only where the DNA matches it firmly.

CASSLGGTGVNYGYTF	TRBD1	TRBV5-1	TRBJ1-2	16
CASSLQGNQPQHF	TRBD1	TRBV5-1	TRBJ1-5	13
CASSITYDREQFF	-	TRBV5-4	TRBJ2-1	13
CASRVVGGNTEAFF	-	TRBV5-1	TRBJ1-1	14
CASTPTATGWNEQYF	TRBD1	TRBV19	TRBJ2-7	15
CATSRDWAMTGHNSLLHF	-	TRBV15	TRBJ1-6	18
CANRGSTGRNTIYF	TRBD1	TRBV2	TRBJ1-3	14
CASSQEGVAYNEQFF	-	TRBV3-1/TRBV3-2	TRBJ2-1	15
CASSPGLRGTGELFF	TRBD1	TRBV7-6	TRBJ2-2	15
CASSAPTGGSADTQYF	TRBD1	TRBV5-6	TRBJ2-3	16
CATRVGALGAGYTF	-	TRBV7-2	TRBJ1-2	14
CAWSAQGGTTDTQYF	-	TRBV30	TRBJ2-3	15
CASSRGQQNEKLFF	-	TRBV5-1	TRBJ1-4	14
CASRTDRVEQPQHF	TRBD1	TRBV6-5	TRBJ1-5	14
CARSFGGPERGNEKLFF	-	TRBV5-3	TRBJ1-4	17
CASSRGGAYNEQFF	-	TRBV11-2	TRBJ2-1	14
CASSPRWGVNGELFF	-	TRBV6-5	TRBJ2-2	15
CAISETTGPEKLFF	TRBD1	TRBV10-3	TRBJ1-4	14
CASSFGVITDTQYF	-	TRBV6-5	TRBJ2-3	14
CASSYSSGMGGYTF	-	TRBV19	TRBJ1-2	14
CASSLEGGRNQPQHF	-	TRBV5-1	TRBJ1-5	15
CASSFSHGNSGNTIYF	-	TRBV7-9	TRBJ1-3	16
CASSPEGAYGYTF	TRBD1	TRBV3-1/TRBV3-2	TRBJ1-2	13
CASKLGQGEKLFF	TRBD1	TRBV6-5	TRBJ1-4	13
CASSKGTHPQETQYF	-	TRBV21-1	TRBJ2-5	15
CASSHRSGANQPQHF	-	TRBV3-1/TRBV3-2	TRBJ1-5	15
CASSGRTSGEYNEQFF	TRBD2	TRBV5-4	TRBJ2-1	16
CASSVGGAGSSYNEQFF	TRBD2	TRBV9	TRBJ2-1	17